This T cell receptor (beta chain) was sequenced during a study of blood T cell repertoires in COVID-19. The germline V gene encodes CDR1 SEHNR and CDR2 FQNEAQ (reference sequence). Trimming at V came to 5 bases and at J to 5 bases, leaving 12 bases not matched to a gene. The CDR3 consists of 17 residues. Sequencing used immunoSEQ multiplex PCR; TCRdb keeps in-frame clones, though not all of them. The sample holds 170,000 or so clones; 70% to 85% are singletons and the top ten take roughly 17%. The receptor comes from a woman between 50 and 59 years old who had recovered from COVID-19. V is TRBV7-9 and J is TRBJ2-2, with 9 bases lining up with TRBD2. Sequencing was carried out using PBMCs or T cells enriched from blood (not recorded which). The CDR3 DNA reads as TGTGCCAGCAGCGAGAGAGGGCGGGAGGGCCGGACCGGGGAGCTGTTTTTT. It translates to CASSERGREGRTGELFF.